This entry lists 32 T cell receptor beta chains sequenced from one sample in a study of blood T cell repertoires in COVID-19. Assay: immunoSEQ multiplex PCR; the TCRdb copy retains only in-frame clones and omits some. The data contain a few hundred thousand clones, more than 75% of them singletons. What was sequenced was peripheral blood. Receptor source: a man between 35 and 55 years old with active or convalescent COVID-19.

V and J are TRBV5-5 and TRBJ1-4; the D is unclear. CDR3 length: 13 amino acids. The ends were cut back, 3 bases at V and 12 bases at J, with 15 bases in the middle. Germline assignment: CDR1 SGHKS and CDR2 YYEKEE (reference sequence). The CDR3 reads CASSSARNEELFF. The CDR3, as DNA: TGTGCCAGCAGCTCCGCCCGTAATGAGGAACTGTTTTTT.

The chain has TRBV7-9 and TRBJ1-1; D might be TRBD1 (6 bases). Germline V gene sequence: CDR1 SEHNR, CDR2 FQNEAQ (reference sequence). This CDR3 is 13 amino acids long. V was trimmed by 2 bases and J by 5 bases, leaving 9 bases between them. CDR3 amino acids: CASSLSQGTEAFF. CDR3 nucleotides: TGTGCCAGCAGCTTATCACAGGGAACTGAAGCTTTCTTT.

V and J are TRBV18 and TRBJ2-7; 11 positions agree with TRBD2. Germline lookup yields CDR1 KGHSH and CDR2 LQKENI. CDR3 length: 14 amino acids. V shed 6 bases, J shed 3 bases, and the junction held 4 bases outside the gene matches. CDR3 residues: CASSGLAVDYEQYF. The DNA of the CDR3 is TGTGCCAGCTCGGGACTAGCGGTCGACTACGAGCAGTACTTC.

The count of this clone is one. The chain employs TRBV11-2 and TRBJ2-3; 7 bases match TRBD1. The CDR3 spans 15 residues. Germline CDR1 reads SGHAT; CDR2 reads FQNNGV. The ends lost 5 bases at V and 1 base at J; junction bases unmatched: 6. The CDR3 DNA is TGTGCCAGCAGCCGTGGGACAGCCCGCACAGATACGCAGTATTTT. It codes for CASSRGTARTDTQYF. The whole variable domain, remainder taken from reference TRBV11-2 and TRBJ2-3, is EAGVAQSPRYKIIEKRQSVAFWCNPISGHATLYWYQQILGQGPKLLIQFQNNGVVDDSQLPKDRFSAERLKGVDSTLKIQPAKLEDSAVYLCASSRGTARTDTQYFGPGTRLTVL.

CDR3 sequence: CASSPGHPNTEAFF. The CDR3 DNA reads as TGCGCCAGCAGCCCGGGACATCCGAACACTGAAGCTTTCTTT. The genes are TRBV5-1 and TRBJ1-1, with a tentative D call TRBD1 (6 bases). CDR1 is SGHRS, CDR2 YFSETQ, per germline. The V and J ends lost 4 bases and 1 base respectively, with 11 bases between them. CDR3 length: 14 residues. Looking up the rest from reference TRBV5-1 and TRBJ1-1 gives the full variable domain: KAGVTQTPRYLIKTRGQQVTLSCSPISGHRSVSWYQQTPGQGLQFLFEYFSETQRNKGNFPGRFSGRQFSNSRSEMNVSTLELGDSALYLCASSPGHPNTEAFFGQGTRLTVV.

The chain uses TRBV6-5 and TRBJ1-2, with 9 bases fitting TRBD1. The trim removed 6 bases at V and 6 bases at J, leaving 11 bases unmatched. CDR1 is MNHEY and CDR2 is SVGAGI in the germline V gene. This CDR3 has 15 amino acids. The CDR3 sequence is CASRSNRGRVDGYTF. CDR3 DNA: TGTGCCAGCAGATCCAACAGGGGGCGCGTGGATGGCTACACCTTC.

The CDR3 DNA follows: TGTGCCAGCAGCCTAGGAGGGGTTGGCAATCAGCCCCAGCATTTT. Its translation is CASSLGGVGNQPQHF. This chain uses TRBV3-1 (or the pseudogene TRBV3-2) with TRBJ1-5; D may be TRBD1 (5 bases). Germline lookup yields CDR1 LGHDT and CDR2 YNNKEL (reference sequence). V dropped 4 bases and J dropped 2 bases, with 12 bases sitting between them. The CDR3 has 15 residues.

This chain joins TRBV2 and TRBJ2-3; 8 bases are shared with TRBD2. The CDR3 spans 15 residues. Trimming took 6 bases from V and 1 from J; bases not matched to a gene: 6. The germline gives CDR1 SNHLY, CDR2 FYNNEI. In DNA form, the CDR3 reads TGTGCCAGCAGAGATTTCGGGGGGGGCACAGATACGCAGTATTTT. Its protein product is CASRDFGGGTDTQYF.

The chain combines TRBV4-1 with TRBJ1-6, with a possible D match to TRBD1 (6 bases). CDR3 length: 15 amino acids. The V end lost 2 bases, the J end lost 8 bases, and 13 bases lay between the germline ends. From germline, CDR1 is MGHRA and CDR2 YSYEKL. The CDR3 sequence: CASSQLGTPDSPLHF. The CDR3 nucleotides read TGCGCCAGCAGCCAATTGGGGACACCAGATTCACCCCTCCACTTT.

The chain recombines TRBV5-5 with TRBJ2-1, with TRBD1 matching over 8 bases. There are 18 residues in the CDR3. Trimming took 0 bases from V and 6 from J; bases not matched to a gene: 14. Germline assignment: CDR1 SGHKS and CDR2 YYEKEE (reference sequence). CDR3 region: CASSLAWRQGAYSNEQFF. CDR3 nucleotide sequence: TGTGCCAGCAGCTTGGCTTGGAGGCAGGGGGCTTACTCCAATGAGCAGTTCTTC.

The chain couples TRBV27 to TRBJ2-3; tentatively, D is TRBD2 (6 bases). CDR1 is MNHEY, CDR2 SMNVEV, per germline (reference sequence). V was pared by 6 bases and J by 2 bases, with 15 bases between. This CDR3 is built from 15 residues. The CDR3 DNA reads TGTGCCAGCAGCCACCTAGCGATCTACACAGATACGCAGTATTTT. Its translation: CASSHLAIYTDTQYF.

Here the CDR3 DNA reads TGCAGCGTTGTCGGGACTCTCGGGGAGGCTGAAGCTTTCTTT. This codes for CSVVGTLGEAEAFF. The chain links TRBV29-1 to TRBJ1-1; D perhaps matches TRBD1 (5 bases). The V gene lost 4 bases and the J gene lost 6 bases, with 18 bases spanning the gap. CDR3 size: 14 residues. Germline CDR1 SQVTM, CDR2 ANQGSEA. Variable domain in full (rest from reference TRBV29-1 and TRBJ1-1): SAVISQKPSRDICQRGTSLTIQCQVDSQVTMMFWYRQQPGQSLTLIATANQGSEATYESGFVIDKFPISRPNLTFSTLTVSNMSPEDSSIYLCSVVGTLGEAEAFFGQGTRLTVV.

This clone was seen only a few times. This chain joins TRBV10-3 and TRBJ1-2, with a tentative D call TRBD1 (6 bases). With 11 bases removed from V and 5 bases from J, the gap between germline ends came to 18 bases. The CDR3 is 13 residues long. The germline CDR1 and CDR2 sequences are ENHRY and SYGVKD. The CDR3 coding sequence is TGTGCCGCGGGGGGAACAGGGATTTATGGCTACACCTTC. As protein: CAAGGTGIYGYTF.

The CDR3 here is CASRNRFGNQPQHF. The CDR3 DNA reads as TGTGCCAGCAGGAACAGGTTCGGCAATCAGCCCCAGCATTTT. The chain combines TRBV28 with TRBJ1-5; D may be TRBD1 (5 bases). Per germline, CDR1 MDHEN and CDR2 SYDVKM. V lost 6 bases and J lost 2, with 11 bases in between. CDR3 length: 14 amino acids.

The chain recombines TRBV6-5 with TRBJ1-3; maybe TRBD1 (6 bases). The V gene lost 4 bases and the J gene lost 0 bases, with 10 bases spanning the gap. The CDR3 runs 15 residues. The germline V gene encodes CDR1 MNHEY and CDR2 SVGAGI. In nucleotides, the CDR3 is TGTGCCAGCAGTTCTCCCAGGGGCTCTGGAAACACCATATATTTT. Protein: CASSSPRGSGNTIYF.

The chain couples TRBV27 to TRBJ1-2; a weak D match, TRBD1 (6 bases). The ends were cut back, 5 bases at V and 5 bases at J, with 12 bases in the middle. The germline gives CDR1 MNHEY, CDR2 SMNVEV (reference sequence). CDR3 size: 13 residues. Here the CDR3 reads CASSPTGMYGYTF. CDR3 nucleotide sequence: TGTGCCAGCAGTCCTACAGGGATGTATGGCTACACCTTC.

The gene calls are TRBV7-9 and TRBJ1-1; D ambiguous. The germline V gene encodes CDR1 SEHNR and CDR2 FQNEAQ (reference sequence). The germline V and J ends were trimmed by 1 base and 5 bases, with 8 bases remaining between them. This CDR3 region has 13 residues. The chain's CDR3 is CASSLEQRTEAFF. In DNA form, the CDR3 reads TGTGCCAGCAGCTTAGAACAGCGGACTGAAGCTTTCTTT.

The table lists this clone with a few counts. The chain recombines TRBV5-1 with TRBJ2-1; a possible D gene is TRBD1 (6 bases). Trimming removed 3 bases from V and 7 bases from J, with 11 bases in between. Germline CDR1 is SGHRS and CDR2 is YFSETQ. This CDR3 is built from 13 residues. The CDR3 region is CASSSRQGNEQFF. The CDR3 nucleotides are TGCGCCAGCAGCTCGCGTCAGGGGAATGAGCAGTTCTTC.

J is TRBJ1-2 and V is TRBV9; TRBD1 might be the D (6 bases). The germline CDR1 and CDR2 sequences are SGDLS and YYNGEE. The CDR3 consists of 15 residues. V lost 4 bases and J 6 bases, leaving 19 bases between the germline ends. The CDR3 nucleotides are TGTGCCAGCAGCCTAACTCCCCAGGGGCCGGATGGCTACACCTTC. Translation: CASSLTPQGPDGYTF.

This clone was seen a single time. Here the CDR3 reads CASSRTEGYEQYF. The CDR3 region has the DNA TGTGCCAGCAGTCGGACAGAAGGCTACGAGCAGTACTTC. The genes are TRBV28 and TRBJ2-7, with D possibly being TRBD1 (6 bases). Trimming shortened V by 5 bases and J by 3 bases, and 11 bases separated the two germline ends. The CDR3 is 13 residues long. Germline V lookup: CDR1 MDHEN, CDR2 SYDVKM.

This rearrangement joins TRBV28 to TRBJ1-5; D is undetermined. Trimming left V 6 bases short and J 5 bases short, with 26 bases between. Germline values: CDR1 MDHEN, CDR2 SYDVKM. The CDR3 extends over 18 amino acids. The CDR3 DNA reads TGTGCCAGCAGCCCAATCGGAGCTCGCGCTATACGTGATCAGCCCCAGCATTTT. Translating gives CASSPIGARAIRDQPQHF.

V usage is TRBV11-2 and J usage is TRBJ2-7; 8 bases match TRBD1. Germline values: CDR1 SGHAT, CDR2 FQNNGV. The CDR3 is made up of 17 amino acids. With V trimmed by 5 bases and J by 1 base, 13 bases remained unmatched. This chain's CDR3 is CASSMGQAYDESYEQYF. Here the CDR3 DNA reads TGTGCCAGCAGCATGGGACAGGCCTACGATGAATCCTACGAGCAGTACTTC.

The V gene is TRBV5-4, the J gene TRBJ2-1; 8 bases fit TRBD1. The germline gives CDR1 SGHNT, CDR2 YYREEE (reference sequence). This CDR3 has 16 residues. With 2 bases clipped from V and 8 bases from J, the junction kept 12 bases outside the gene matches. The CDR3 nucleotides read TGTGCCAGCAGCTTAGGTGGCCAGGGGGCCTCCGATGAGCAGTTCTTC. It translates to CASSLGGQGASDEQFF.

V and J are TRBV6-2 or TRBV6-3 and TRBJ1-2, with D unclear. CDR3 length: 14 residues. Trimming pared 2 bases from V and 4 bases from J, leaving 11 bases between. The germline V gene encodes CDR1 MNHEY and CDR2 SVGEGT. CDR3 sequence: CASSYLLEAYGYTF. DNA of the CDR3: TGTGCCAGCAGTTACCTATTAGAGGCCTATGGCTACACCTTC.

This chain links TRBV10-3 with TRBJ2-7, with D possibly TRBD2 on 6 matching bases. Germline CDR1 is ENHRY and CDR2 is SYGVKD. The CDR3 length is 16 residues. Deletions cut 1 base from V and 0 bases from J, with 13 bases between. CDR3 amino acids: CAISEYVWGVSYEQYF. As DNA, the CDR3 is TGTGCCATCAGTGAGTACGTATGGGGGGTCTCCTACGAGCAGTACTTC.

This clone was detected once. V gene TRBV6-5 combines with J gene TRBJ2-3; D might be TRBD1 (6 bases). V was trimmed by 7 bases and J by 0 bases, leaving 11 bases between them. Germline CDR1 MNHEY, CDR2 SVGAGI. This CDR3 region has 14 residues. CDR3 DNA: TGTGCCAGCACCCTGGACAGTAGCACAGATACGCAGTATTTT. Its translation is CASTLDSSTDTQYF.

The chain has TRBV24-1 and TRBJ2-7, with 7 positions matching TRBD2. J lost 6 bases, V lost 6 bases, and 7 bases had no gene match. Germline-derived CDR1 and CDR2 are KGHDR and SFDVKD. This CDR3 region has 13 residues. In DNA, the CDR3 is TGTGCCACCAGTCTAAGGGAGGGAGGCGAGCAGTACTTC. Translation gives CATSLREGGEQYF.

This clone appeared once. V gene TRBV6-6 combines with J gene TRBJ2-3; 9 nucleotides align to TRBD2. The V gene's germline CDR1 is MNHNY and CDR2 SVGAGI (reference sequence). The CDR3 sequence is 15 residues long. The V and J ends lost 8 bases and 0 bases, in that order; junction bases with no gene match: 6. The CDR3 spells CASGSGGPSTDTQYF. In DNA, the CDR3 is TGTGCCAGCGGTAGCGGGGGCCCTAGCACAGATACGCAGTATTTT.

The genes are TRBV19 and TRBJ1-5; D might be TRBD1 (6 bases). V gave up 5 bases and J gave up 0 bases, with 17 bases separating them. CDR1 is LNHDA, CDR2 SQIVND, per germline (reference sequence). CDR3 size: 17 residues. CDR3 nucleotide sequence: TGTGCCAGTAGTTGGACAGCCGGACGGTATAGCAATCAGCCCCAGCATTTT. Its protein product is CASSWTAGRYSNQPQHF.

The chain is built from TRBV4-1 and TRBJ2-2, with D unresolved. Trimming took 3 bases from V and 6 from J, leaving 11 bases between them. Germline V lookup: CDR1 MGHRA, CDR2 YSYEKL. There are 14 residues in the CDR3. DNA of the CDR3: TGCGCCAGCAGCCAGGTGGTAGCCTCCGGGGAGCTGTTTTTT. This encodes CASSQVVASGELFF.

V is TRBV7-9 and J is TRBJ2-1; 9 bases are shared with TRBD1. V gave up 4 bases and J gave up 2 bases; unmatched junction bases: 6. CDR3 length equals 16 residues. Germline V gives CDR1 SEHNR, CDR2 FQNEAQ (reference sequence). CDR3 sequence reads: CASSSRGTGTYNEQFF. CDR3 in DNA: TGTGCCAGCAGCTCAAGGGGGACAGGGACCTACAATGAGCAGTTCTTC.

The rearrangement uses TRBV23-1 and TRBJ1-5, with 10 positions matching TRBD1. TRBV23-1 is placed among ORFs of uncertain function. The V gene end was trimmed by 0 bases and the J gene end by 0 bases; junction bases not matched to a gene: 20. This CDR3 spans 23 amino acids. CDR3 protein: CASSQSTGGWISVTKYSNQPQHF. CDR3 in DNA: TGCGCCAGCAGTCAATCGACAGGGGGCTGGATATCCGTTACAAAGTATAGCAATCAGCCCCAGCATTTT.